The 12 T cell receptor beta chains reported below all come from one sample, sequenced in a study of blood T cell repertoires in COVID-19. The assay was immunoSEQ multiplex PCR, and TCRdb's table has in-frame clones only and misses some. The table records under 300,000 clones, 85% to 95% of them present only once. The sequenced material came from peripheral blood. The receptors stem from a man aged 25 to 40 with COVID-19, enrolled during active disease.

The chain couples TRBV5-6 to TRBJ1-4; 8 nucleotides match TRBD1. The V and J ends lost 4 bases and 8 bases, in that order; junction bases with no gene match: 10. Per the germline V gene, CDR1 is SGHDT and CDR2 is YYEEEE. The CDR3 has 15 amino acids. CDR3: CASSARGRVEEKLFF. CDR3 sequence (DNA): TGTGCCAGCAGCGCCAGGGGGCGGGTAGAAGAAAAACTGTTTTTT.

This clone turned up a few times. The chain uses TRBV19 and TRBJ2-7, with TRBD2 matching 11 bases. This CDR3 contains 16 residues. Germline CDR1 reads LNHDA; CDR2 reads SQIVND (reference sequence). The ends lost 4 bases at V and 2 bases at J; junction bases unmatched: 7. Written as DNA, the CDR3 is TGTGCCAGTAGTACTACCGGGACTAGCGGAACCTACGAGCAGTACTTC. Protein sequence: CASSTTGTSGTYEQYF. The whole variable domain, filled in from reference TRBV19 and TRBJ2-7, reads DGGITQSPKYLFRKEGQNVTLSCEQNLNHDAMYWYRQDPGQGLRLIYYSQIVNDFQKGDIAEGYSVSREKKESFPLTVTSAQKNPTAFYLCASSTTGTSGTYEQYFGPGTRLTVT.

The genes are TRBV19 and TRBJ1-1; TRBD1 matches at 8 bases. The CDR3 contains 16 residues. The trim removed 5 bases at V and 1 base at J, leaving 9 bases unmatched. Germline V gene data show CDR1 as LNHDA and CDR2 as SQIVND (reference sequence). The CDR3 reads CASSLPTTGGNTEAFF. As DNA, the CDR3 is TGTGCCAGTAGTCTCCCAACTACAGGGGGGAACACTGAAGCTTTCTTT.

V is TRBV30 and J is TRBJ2-3; perhaps TRBD2 as D (6 bases). The length of the CDR3 is 15 residues. Germline V gene lookup returns CDR1 GTSNPN and CDR2 SVGIG (reference sequence). The V end was cut by 0 bases, the J end by 1 base, with 11 bases between. For the CDR3, the DNA is TGTGCCTGGAGTGTACGGGGACTGCGCACAGATACGCAGTATTTT. Amino acid sequence: CAWSVRGLRTDTQYF.

This clone has more than one count but fewer than ten. V usage is TRBV6-6 and J usage is TRBJ2-7, with 9 bases fitting TRBD1. Germline CDR1 MNHNY, CDR2 SVGAGI (reference sequence). The CDR3 runs 14 residues. V lost 5 bases, J lost 4 bases, and 6 bases stayed unmatched. The CDR3 nucleotides are TGTGCCAGCAGTACGGGACAGGGCACTTACGAGCAGTACTTC. This gives the protein CASSTGQGTYEQYF.

This clone was recorded only once. The genes are TRBV2 and TRBJ2-1; 8 nucleotides line up with TRBD1. After removal of 2 bases from V and 5 bases from J, the junction contained 5 bases not matched to a gene. Germline values: CDR1 SNHLY, CDR2 FYNNEI. This CDR3 spans 15 amino acids. The CDR3 DNA follows: TGTGCCAGCAGTGAATCCAGGACAGGGAACAATGAGCAGTTCTTC. Translating gives CASSESRTGNNEQFF.

This chain connects TRBV19 to TRBJ2-7, with TRBD1 matching over 7 bases. Trimming took 6 bases from V and 5 from J; bases not matched to a gene: 4. The CDR3 covers 12 residues. Germline V gene lookup returns CDR1 LNHDA and CDR2 SQIVND (reference sequence). The CDR3 DNA reads as TGTGCCAGTAGGACAGGGTCCCACGAGCAGTACTTC. This sequence encodes CASRTGSHEQYF.

The chain uses TRBV4-1 and TRBJ1-1, with D unresolved. V was pared by 2 bases and J by 6 bases, with 10 bases between. The CDR3 runs 13 residues. Germline-derived CDR1 and CDR2 are MGHRA and YSYEKL. The DNA for the CDR3 is TGCGCCAGCAGCCAACCGGCGAGCGCTGAAGCTTTCTTT. Encoded protein: CASSQPASAEAFF.

The rearrangement joins TRBV4-2 to TRBJ2-5, with 10 bases matching TRBD2. This CDR3 is built from 17 residues. The V gene's germline CDR1 is LGHNA and CDR2 YNFKEQ. V was clipped by 1 base and J by 7 bases; unmatched bases: 12. CDR3 residues: CASSQASASGGGGTQYF. The CDR3 DNA sequence: TGTGCCAGCAGCCAAGCAAGTGCTAGCGGGGGAGGAGGGACCCAGTACTTC.

This sequence joins TRBV11-2 and TRBJ2-7; 10 nucleotides line up with TRBD1. V was clipped by 3 bases and J by 6 bases; unmatched bases: 11. Germline values: CDR1 SGHAT, CDR2 FQNNGV. The CDR3 sequence is 16 residues long. The CDR3 reads CASSFALRDRGFEQYF. The CDR3, as DNA: TGTGCCAGCAGCTTCGCCCTCAGGGACAGGGGATTCGAGCAGTACTTC.

The chain links TRBV19 to TRBJ2-3; D is ambiguous. Per the germline V gene, CDR1 is LNHDA and CDR2 is SQIVND (reference sequence). V shed 8 bases and J shed 1 base, with 13 bases lying between them. The CDR3 spans 14 residues. The CDR3 spells CASWSSSGTDTQYF. The CDR3 nucleotides read TGTGCCAGTTGGAGTAGTTCTGGCACAGATACGCAGTATTTT.

CDR3 DNA sequence: TGTGCCAGTAGTATGAGCGGGTACGGTGAAAAACTGTTTTTT. Translating gives CASSMSGYGEKLFF. The gene calls are TRBV19 and TRBJ1-4; D call uncertain. CDR3 length: 14 amino acids. Germline V lookup: CDR1 LNHDA, CDR2 SQIVND (reference sequence). V lost 3 bases and J lost 7, with 12 bases in between.